A selection of T cell receptor beta chains follows, all from one sample in a study of T cells after yellow fever vaccination. TCRdb passed the 5' RACE reads through MiXCR, listing each CDR3 protein once. This sample yields some 600,000 distinct CDR3 sequences, of which roughly an eighth are seen a single time; about 15% belongs to the top ten. This material consisted of PBMCs, taken on the day of the yellow fever booster vaccination. Receptors were obtained from a man aged 25 to 45 who received the YFV17D yellow fever vaccine. Each CDR3 is given with its conserved first and last residue. The order of the fields is D gene, V gene, CDR3 length, CDR3 protein. The D gene is left open where the match is weak.

NA	TRBV19	14	CASRHKLVADTQYF
NA	TRBV24-1	14	CATSDPDSNYGYTF
TRBD2	TRBV5-1	15	CASTQGLAAVYEQYF
NA	TRBV7-2	15	CASSVSGAPYNEQFF
TRBD1	TRBV28	16	CASSFHTMGQEIGYTF
TRBD2	TRBV4-2	17	CASSQDPLAGFEETQYF
TRBD2	TRBV12-3/TRBV12-4	15	CASSLSASGVYEQFF
NA	TRBV29-1	11	CSVRYTGELFF
NA	TRBV5-1	14	CASSLGVRADTQYF
TRBD1	TRBV7-9	16	CASSFSGDRYNSPLHF
NA	TRBV20-1	13	CSAYRVENTEAFF
TRBD2	TRBV7-7	15	CASSPRTSYTGELFF
NA	TRBV7-9	13	CASSEGPPHEQFF
TRBD1	TRBV7-9	12	CASSLAAGGPFF
NA	TRBV29-1	16	CSVEDPKGTVKNEQFF
TRBD2	TRBV6-5	16	CASSLLTSGSFYEQYF
NA	TRBV4-3	14	CASSFTGLGNEQFF
TRBD1	TRBV9	16	CASSAWDRAITGELFF
NA	TRBV4-2	19	CASSLEGTAISYSNQPQHF
TRBD2	TRBV18	12	CASSPERGTQYF
NA	TRBV15	15	CATSRVDSTNEKLFF
NA	TRBV28	12	CASRTVGYEQYF
TRBD2	TRBV10-2	16	CASSESTAAGVGEQFF
NA	TRBV5-1	15	CASSLHGAYTDTQYF
TRBD2	TRBV29-1	13	CSVDSASGYEQYF
NA	TRBV7-9	13	CASSFPGLTEAFF
NA	TRBV10-3	14	CAISDSNSYNEQFF
NA	TRBV20-1	14	CSASGGLGSGKLFF
TRBD1	TRBV5-1	15	CASTHRGQTYNEQFF
TRBD1	TRBV20-1	14	CSAREGTADYEQYF
NA	TRBV20-1	16	CSAYQGGPRGTGELFF
TRBD2	TRBV28	12	CACTSGDNEQFF